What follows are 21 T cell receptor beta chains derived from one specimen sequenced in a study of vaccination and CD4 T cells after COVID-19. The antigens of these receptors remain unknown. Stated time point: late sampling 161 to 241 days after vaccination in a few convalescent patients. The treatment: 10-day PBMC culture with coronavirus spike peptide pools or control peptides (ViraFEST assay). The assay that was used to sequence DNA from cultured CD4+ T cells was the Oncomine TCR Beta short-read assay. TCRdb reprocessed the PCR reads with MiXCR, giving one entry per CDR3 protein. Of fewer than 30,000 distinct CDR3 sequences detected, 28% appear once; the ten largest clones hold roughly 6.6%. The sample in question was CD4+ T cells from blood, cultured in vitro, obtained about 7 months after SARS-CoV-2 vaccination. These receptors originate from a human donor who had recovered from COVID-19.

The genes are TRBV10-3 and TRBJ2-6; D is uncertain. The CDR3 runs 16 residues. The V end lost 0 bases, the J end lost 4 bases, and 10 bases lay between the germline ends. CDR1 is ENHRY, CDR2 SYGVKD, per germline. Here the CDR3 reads CAISESNLRGANVLTF. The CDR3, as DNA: TGTGCCATCAGTGAGTCGAATCTCCGGGGGGCCAACGTCCTGACTTTC.

The CDR3 sequence is CASSQTGGNNQPQHF. In DNA form, the CDR3 reads TGCGCCAGCAGCCAAACCGGAGGGAACAATCAGCCCCAGCATTTT. J is TRBJ1-5 and V is TRBV4-1, with D uncertain. Germline V CDR1 and CDR2: MGHRA, YSYEKL. The CDR3 consists of 15 residues. The V end was cut by 2 bases, the J end by 3 bases, with 11 bases between.

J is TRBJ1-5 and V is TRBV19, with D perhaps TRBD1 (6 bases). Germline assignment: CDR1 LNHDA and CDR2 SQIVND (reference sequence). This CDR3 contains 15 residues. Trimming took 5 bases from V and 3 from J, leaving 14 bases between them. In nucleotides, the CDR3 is TGTGCCAGTAGTTTACAGGGATTGTACAATCAGCCCCAGCATTTT. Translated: CASSLQGLYNQPQHF. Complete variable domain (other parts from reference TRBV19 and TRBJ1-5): DGGITQSPKYLFRKEGQNVTLSCEQNLNHDAMYWYRQDPGQGLRLIYYSQIVNDFQKGDIAEGYSVSREKKESFPLTVTSAQKNPTAFYLCASSLQGLYNQPQHFGDGTRLSIL.

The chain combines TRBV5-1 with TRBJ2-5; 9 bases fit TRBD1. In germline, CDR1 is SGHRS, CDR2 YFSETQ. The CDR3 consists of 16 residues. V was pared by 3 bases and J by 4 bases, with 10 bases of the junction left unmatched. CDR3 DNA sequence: TGCGCCAGCAGCTCCCCGCCGGGACAGGGACGAGAGACCCAGTACTTC. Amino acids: CASSSPPGQGRETQYF. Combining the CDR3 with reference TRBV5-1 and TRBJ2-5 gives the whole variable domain KAGVTQTPRYLIKTRGQQVTLSCSPISGHRSVSWYQQTPGQGLQFLFEYFSETQRNKGNFPGRFSGRQFSNSRSEMNVSTLELGDSALYLCASSSPPGQGRETQYFGPGTRLLVL.

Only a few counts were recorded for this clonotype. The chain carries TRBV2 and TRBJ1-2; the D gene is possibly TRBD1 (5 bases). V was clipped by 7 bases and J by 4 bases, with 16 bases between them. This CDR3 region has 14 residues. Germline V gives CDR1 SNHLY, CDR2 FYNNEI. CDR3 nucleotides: TGTGCCAGCACCCGACCTAGGGACGGCTATGGCTACACCTTC. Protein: CASTRPRDGYGYTF.

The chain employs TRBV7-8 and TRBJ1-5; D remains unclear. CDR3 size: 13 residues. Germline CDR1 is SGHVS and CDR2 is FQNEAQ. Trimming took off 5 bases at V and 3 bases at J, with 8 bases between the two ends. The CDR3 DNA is TGTGCCAGCAGCCAATCGCCCAATCAGCCCCAGCATTTT. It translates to CASSQSPNQPQHF.

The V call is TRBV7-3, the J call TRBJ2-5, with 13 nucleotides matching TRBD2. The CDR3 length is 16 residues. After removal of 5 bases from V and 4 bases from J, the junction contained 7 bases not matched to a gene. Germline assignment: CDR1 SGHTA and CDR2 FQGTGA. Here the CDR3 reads CASSPGTSGMVETQYF. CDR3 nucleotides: TGTGCCAGCAGCCCTGGGACTAGCGGGATGGTAGAGACCCAGTACTTC.

CDR3 amino acids: CASSLGQVDTQYF. The CDR3 bases are TGTGCCAGCAGCTTAGGGCAAGTAGATACGCAGTATTTT. The V and J genes are TRBV7-9 and TRBJ2-3, with D uncertain. The CDR3 loop spans 13 amino acids. V was cut by 1 base and J by 5 bases, with 7 bases left in between. Germline values: CDR1 SEHNR, CDR2 FQNEAQ (reference sequence). Full variable domain (missing parts from reference TRBV7-9 and TRBJ2-3): DTGVSQNPRHKITKRGQNVTFRCDPISEHNRLYWYRQTLGQGPEFLTYFQNEAQLEKSRLLSDRFSAERPKGSFSTLEIQRTEQGDSAMYLCASSLGQVDTQYFGPGTRLTVL.

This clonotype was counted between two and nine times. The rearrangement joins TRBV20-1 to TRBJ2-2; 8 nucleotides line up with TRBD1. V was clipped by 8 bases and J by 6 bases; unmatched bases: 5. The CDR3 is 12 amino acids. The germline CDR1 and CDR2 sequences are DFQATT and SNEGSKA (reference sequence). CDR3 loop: CSSQGAPGELFF. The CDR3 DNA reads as TGCAGTTCCCAGGGGGCGCCCGGGGAGCTGTTTTTT.

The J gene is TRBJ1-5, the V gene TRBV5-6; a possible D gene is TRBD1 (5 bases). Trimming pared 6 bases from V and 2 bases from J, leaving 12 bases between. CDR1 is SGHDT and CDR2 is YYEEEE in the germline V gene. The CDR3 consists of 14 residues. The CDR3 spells CASNYGTGNQPQHF. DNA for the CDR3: TGTGCCAGCAACTATGGGACTGGCAATCAGCCCCAGCATTTT.

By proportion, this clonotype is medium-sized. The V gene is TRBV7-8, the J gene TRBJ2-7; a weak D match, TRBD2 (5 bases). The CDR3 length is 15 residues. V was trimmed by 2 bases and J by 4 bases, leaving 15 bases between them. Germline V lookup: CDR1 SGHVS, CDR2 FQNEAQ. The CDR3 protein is CASSLRPLTGYEQYF. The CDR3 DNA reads TGTGCCAGCAGCTTAAGGCCTCTTACGGGGTACGAGCAGTACTTC.

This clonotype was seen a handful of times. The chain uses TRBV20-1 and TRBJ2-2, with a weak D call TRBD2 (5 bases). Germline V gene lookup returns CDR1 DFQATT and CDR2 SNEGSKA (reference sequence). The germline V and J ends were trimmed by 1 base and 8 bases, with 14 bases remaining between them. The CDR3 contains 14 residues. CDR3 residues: CSARGTPSSGELFF. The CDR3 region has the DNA TGCAGTGCTAGAGGGACTCCCTCATCGGGGGAGCTGTTTTTT.

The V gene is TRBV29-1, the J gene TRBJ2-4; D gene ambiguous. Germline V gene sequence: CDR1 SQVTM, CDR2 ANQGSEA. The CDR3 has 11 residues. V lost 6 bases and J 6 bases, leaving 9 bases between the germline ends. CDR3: CSVLGGNIQYF. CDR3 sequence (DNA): TGCAGCGTCCTGGGCGGAAACATTCAGTACTTC.

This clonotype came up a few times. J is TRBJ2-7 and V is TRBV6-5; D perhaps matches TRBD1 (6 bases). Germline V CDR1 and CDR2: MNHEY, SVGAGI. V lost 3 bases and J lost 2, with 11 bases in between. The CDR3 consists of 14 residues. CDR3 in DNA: TGTGCCAGCAGTTATGTCAGGGGTCCCTACGAGCAGTACTTC. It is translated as CASSYVRGPYEQYF.

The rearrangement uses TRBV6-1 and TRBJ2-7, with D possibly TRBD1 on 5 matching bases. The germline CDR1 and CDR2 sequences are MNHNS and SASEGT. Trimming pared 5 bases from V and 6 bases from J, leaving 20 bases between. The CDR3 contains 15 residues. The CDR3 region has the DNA TGTGCCAGCAGTCCAAGGGAAGGGGTGTTAAGCGAGCAGTACTTC. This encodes CASSPREGVLSEQYF.

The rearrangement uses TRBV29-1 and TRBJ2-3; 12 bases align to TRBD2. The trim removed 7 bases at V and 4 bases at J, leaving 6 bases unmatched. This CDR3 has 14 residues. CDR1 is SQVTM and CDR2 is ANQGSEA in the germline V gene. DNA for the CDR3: TGCAGCGCGCGACTAGCGGGAGCCCCAGATACGCAGTATTTT. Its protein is CSARLAGAPDTQYF.

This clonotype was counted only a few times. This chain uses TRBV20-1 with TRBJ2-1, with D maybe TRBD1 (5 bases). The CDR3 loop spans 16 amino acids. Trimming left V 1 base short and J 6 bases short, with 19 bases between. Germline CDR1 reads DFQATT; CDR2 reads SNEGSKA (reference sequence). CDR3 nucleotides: TGCAGTGCTAGAGGGGTTGGGCAGGGCCGTGGCAATGAGCAGTTCTTC. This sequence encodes CSARGVGQGRGNEQFF.

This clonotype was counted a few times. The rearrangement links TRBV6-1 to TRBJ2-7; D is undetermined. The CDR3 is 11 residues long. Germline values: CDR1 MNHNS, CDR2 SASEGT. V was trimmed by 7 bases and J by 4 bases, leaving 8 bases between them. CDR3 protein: CASTVLYEQYF. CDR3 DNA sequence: TGTGCCAGCACCGTTCTGTACGAGCAGTACTTC.

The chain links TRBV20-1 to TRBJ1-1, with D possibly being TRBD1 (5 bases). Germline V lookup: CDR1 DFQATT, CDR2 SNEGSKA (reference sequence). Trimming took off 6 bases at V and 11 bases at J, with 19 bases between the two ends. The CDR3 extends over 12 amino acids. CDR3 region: CSARVGGAGAFF. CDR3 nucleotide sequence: TGCAGTGCACGGGTGGGTGGGGCAGGGGCTTTCTTT.

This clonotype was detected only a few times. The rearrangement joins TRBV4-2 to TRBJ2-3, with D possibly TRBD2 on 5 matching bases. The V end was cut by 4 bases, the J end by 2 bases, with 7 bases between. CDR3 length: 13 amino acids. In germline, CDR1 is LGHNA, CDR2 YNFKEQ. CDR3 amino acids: CASSPRATDTQYF. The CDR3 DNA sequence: TGTGCCAGCAGCCCGAGGGCCACAGATACGCAGTATTTT.

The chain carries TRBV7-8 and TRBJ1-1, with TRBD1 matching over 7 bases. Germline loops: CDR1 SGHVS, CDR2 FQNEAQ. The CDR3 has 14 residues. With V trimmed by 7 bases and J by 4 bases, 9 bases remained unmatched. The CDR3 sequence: CASTVGTAGTEAFF. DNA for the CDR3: TGTGCCAGCACGGTCGGGACAGCAGGCACTGAAGCTTTCTTT.